Sequencing of this TCR beta chain was carried out in a study of T cells in Graves' hyperthyroidism and ophthalmopathy. General study points: Most clonotypes expanded in the thyroid (above 0.001) were also present in blood.

A remark on this clonotype: Antigen unknown.

Germline V gene lookup returns CDR1 WNHNN and CDR2 SYGVQD (reference sequence). The CDR3 consists of 13 residues. Trimming removed 10 bases at V and 8 bases at J, with 18 bases between. Amplified TCR beta CDR3 regions derived from RNA transcripts. The TCR CDR3 first-round RT-PCR relied on the HTBI primer set. TCRdb recomputed calls from the multiplex PCR reads with MiXCR, one row per CDR3 protein. The data show approximately 400,000 distinct CDR3 sequences, about 15% seen once. Cells are PBMCs isolated from 10 ml of fresh blood. This TCR came from a woman in her 30s with Graves' hyperthyroidism. The source material was blood. V usage is TRBV10-1 and J usage is TRBJ2-1, with a weak D call TRBD2 (5 bases). CDR3 sequence (DNA): TGCGCCACCCCTTGGAGGCTCTCGCATGAGCAGTTCTTC. Translated, it gives CATPWRLSHEQFF.